The entry that follows covers one TCR beta chain sequence. This record comes from a study of cytomegalovirus exposure and HLA in healthy donors. Primers: 60 Vbeta forward and 13 Jbeta reverse. Here immunoSEQ multiplex PCR was the method, and the copy in TCRdb shows in-frame clones only, minus some. Altogether some 130,000 clones are present, around 77% being singletons, with the ten largest covering approximately 4.5%. J lost 5 bases, V lost 6 bases, and 8 bases had no gene match. CDR3 length: 15 residues. Per germline, CDR1 LNHDA and CDR2 SQIVND (reference sequence). Sequenced sample: PBMCs. The TCR sequence derives from a male donor in good health and CMV-seropositive. This chain joins TRBV19 and TRBJ2-1; 9 bases agree with TRBD1. The CDR3 DNA reads TGTGCCAGTAGCCCCCGGGACAGGGAAAACAATGAGCAGTTCTTC. This gives the protein CASSPRDRENNEQFF.